Shown below are 23 T cell receptor beta chains from a single sample sequenced in a study of glioma-infiltrating T cells after dendritic cell vaccination. Here immunoSEQ multiplex PCR was the method, and the copy in TCRdb shows in-frame clones only, minus some. Here the sample spans roughly 100,000 clones, around 87% being singletons. The time point is: after dendritic cell vaccination, including at tumor progression/relapse. The sequencing used blood, collected after dendritic cell vaccination. These receptors all come from a human donor with glioblastoma.

The chain recombines TRBV6-6 with TRBJ2-5, with 7 bases identical to TRBD2. After removal of 2 bases from V and 1 base from J, the junction contained 7 bases not matched to a gene. CDR1 is MNHNY and CDR2 is SVGAGI in the germline V gene (reference sequence). This CDR3 has 16 amino acids. CDR3 DNA: TGTGCCAGCAGTTACCCGAGGGAGGGCGGCCAAGAGACCCAGTACTTC. Translated: CASSYPREGGQETQYF.

The chain links TRBV6-1 to TRBJ2-5; maybe TRBD2 (7 bases). This CDR3 region has 14 residues. V was trimmed by 3 bases and J by 4 bases, leaving 12 bases between them. Germline V gene sequence: CDR1 MNHNS, CDR2 SASEGT. The DNA for the CDR3 is TGTGCCAGCAGTGATATGAGGGGGGGAGAGACCCAGTACTTC. Protein: CASSDMRGGETQYF.

The chain links TRBV5-8 to TRBJ1-5; TRBD1 might be the D (6 bases). Per the germline V gene, CDR1 is SGHTS and CDR2 is YDEGEE. The CDR3 sequence is 15 residues long. V was pared by 4 bases and J by 0 bases, with 11 bases between. CDR3 coding DNA: TGTGCCAGCAGCGCCTGGACAGATAGCAATCAGCCCCAGCATTTT. Amino acid sequence: CASSAWTDSNQPQHF.

CDR3 sequence: CASSVGIQGVSTEAFF. The CDR3 coding sequence is TGTGCCAGCAGCGTGGGAATACAGGGAGTGAGCACTGAAGCTTTCTTT. The V call is TRBV9, the J call TRBJ1-1; tentative D call: TRBD1 (6 bases). The CDR3 extends over 16 amino acids. V lost 2 bases and J lost 4, with 18 bases in between. Germline values: CDR1 SGDLS, CDR2 YYNGEE.

This clone was detected only a few times. This chain uses TRBV6-4 with TRBJ1-3; tentative D call: TRBD1 (5 bases). Trimming cost V 2 bases and J 0 bases, with 11 bases left between them. This CDR3 is built from 16 residues. Per germline, CDR1 MRHNA and CDR2 SNTAGT. CDR3 DNA sequence: TGTGCCAGCAGTGACGACAGAGCCCACTCTGGAAACACCATATATTTT. It translates to CASSDDRAHSGNTIYF.

The rearrangement uses TRBV5-6 and TRBJ2-2, with 11 bases aligning to TRBD2. Germline V gives CDR1 SGHDT, CDR2 YYEEEE. J lost 0 bases, V lost 4 bases, and 5 bases had no gene match. The length of the CDR3 is 17 residues. The CDR3 spells CASSMGLAEANTGELFF. The CDR3 region has the DNA TGTGCCAGCAGCATGGGACTAGCGGAAGCGAACACCGGGGAGCTGTTTTTT.

The chain recombines TRBV2 with TRBJ1-2, with a tentative D call TRBD1 (6 bases). The germline V and J ends were trimmed by 5 bases and 5 bases, with 18 bases remaining between them. The CDR3 sequence is 15 residues long. Germline-derived CDR1 and CDR2 are SNHLY and FYNNEI. This CDR3 reads CASSLQGSQSYGYTF. In DNA form, the CDR3 reads TGTGCCAGCAGTTTACAGGGTTCCCAATCATATGGCTACACCTTC.

The chain employs TRBV7-9 and TRBJ2-7; no definite D call. The germline gives CDR1 SEHNR, CDR2 FQNEAQ (reference sequence). CDR3 size: 12 residues. Trimming cost V 11 bases and J 3 bases, with 14 bases left between them. The CDR3 is CACRSYDYEQYF. The CDR3 nucleotides are TGTGCCTGCCGGAGCTATGACTACGAGCAGTACTTC.

V gene TRBV5-4 combines with J gene TRBJ1-1, with D uncertain. The V gene lost 3 bases and the J gene lost 0 bases, with 15 bases spanning the gap. The CDR3 contains 16 residues. CDR1 and CDR2 (germline): SGHNT, YYREEE (reference sequence). The CDR3 loop reads CASSSWSRPMNTEAFF. For the CDR3, the DNA is TGTGCCAGCAGCTCCTGGTCCAGGCCCATGAACACTGAAGCTTTCTTT.

The chain uses TRBV2 and TRBJ2-1; 9 bases are a match to TRBD2. V lost 1 base to trimming and J lost 9 bases; unmatched junction nucleotides: 7. The CDR3 covers 15 residues. Germline loops: CDR1 SNHLY, CDR2 FYNNEI. The CDR3 here is CASSEEVAGAGEQFF. The DNA for the CDR3 is TGTGCCAGCAGTGAAGAGGTAGCGGGGGCCGGTGAGCAGTTCTTC.

This chain links TRBV5-6 with TRBJ2-2; 7 bases are shared with TRBD2. Germline trimming cut 7 bases from V and 2 bases from J; bases unmatched to any gene: 5. The CDR3 has 14 residues. Germline V gives CDR1 SGHDT, CDR2 YYEEEE. The CDR3 loop is CASGSGLNTGELFF. The CDR3 nucleotides are TGTGCCAGCGGGTCGGGACTAAACACCGGGGAGCTGTTTTTT. The full variable domain, with the rest looked up from reference TRBV5-6 and TRBJ2-2, is DAGVTQSPTHLIKTRGQQVTLRCSPKSGHDTVSWYQQALGQGPQFIFQYYEEEERQRGNFPDRFSGHQFPNYSSELNVNALLLGDSALYLCASGSGLNTGELFFGEGSRLTVL.

The chain combines TRBV28 with TRBJ1-5, with 8 bases lining up with TRBD1. Germline values: CDR1 MDHEN, CDR2 SYDVKM. V lost 5 bases and J lost 4; bases outside the gene matches: 10. There are 16 residues in the CDR3. The CDR3 loop reads CASSPGQGGGNQPQHF. The CDR3 DNA is TGTGCCAGCAGTCCCGGACAGGGTGGGGGTAATCAGCCCCAGCATTTT. Based on the CDR3 plus reference TRBV28 and TRBJ1-5, the full variable domain is DVKVTQSSRYLVKRTGEKVFLECVQDMDHENMFWYRQDPGLGLRLIYFSYDVKMKEKGDIPEGYSVSREKKERFSLILESASTNQTSMYLCASSPGQGGGNQPQHFGDGTRLSIL.

The chain couples TRBV27 to TRBJ1-2, with TRBD1 as a possible D gene (5 bases). The length of the CDR3 is 17 residues. Trimming shortened V by 2 bases and J by 1 base, and 17 bases separated the two germline ends. The V gene's germline CDR1 is MNHEY and CDR2 SMNVEV (reference sequence). The DNA of the CDR3 is TGTGCCAGCAGTTTAGTCGGCGGACAAATTCTTAACTATGGCTACACCTTC. The encoded protein is CASSLVGGQILNYGYTF.

The chain employs TRBV19 and TRBJ1-1; D unclear. CDR3 length: 11 amino acids. From germline, CDR1 is LNHDA and CDR2 SQIVND (reference sequence). Trimming shortened V by 10 bases and J by 7 bases, and 13 bases separated the two germline ends. The CDR3 region is CATQFHVEAFF. CDR3 sequence (DNA): TGTGCCACCCAGTTTCATGTTGAAGCTTTCTTT.

The rearrangement uses TRBV19 and TRBJ1-5; tentative D call: TRBD1 (6 bases). The V gene lost 6 bases and the J gene lost 7 bases, with 10 bases spanning the gap. The CDR3 extends over 12 amino acids. Germline CDR1 LNHDA, CDR2 SQIVND (reference sequence). The CDR3 nucleotides read TGTGCCAGTAGGAAAGGGGGACAGCCCCAGCATTTT. Amino acids: CASRKGGQPQHF.

The genes are TRBV30 and TRBJ2-1; the match to TRBD2 covers 15 bases. The V gene's germline CDR1 is GTSNPN and CDR2 SVGIG (reference sequence). With V trimmed by 5 bases and J by 7 bases, 3 bases remained unmatched. CDR3 size: 14 residues. CDR3 sequence reads: CAWGLAGGQNEQFF. DNA for the CDR3: TGTGCCTGGGGACTAGCGGGGGGGCAGAATGAGCAGTTCTTC.

With respect to this clone: The junction does not match germline at one end; this may be a read error. The gene calls are TRBV7-7 and TRBJ2-3, with TRBD2 matching 11 bases. Germline loops: CDR1 SSHAT, CDR2 FNYEAQ (reference sequence). The CDR3 sequence is 16 residues long. In DNA, the CDR3 is TGTGCTAGCAGCACAGGACTAGCGGGTAACACAGATACGCAGTATTTT. Encoded protein: CASSTGLAGNTDTQYF.

The V call is TRBV10-2, the J call TRBJ2-1; 8 bases are a match to TRBD2. Trimming at V came to 6 bases and at J to 7 bases, leaving 14 bases not matched to a gene. The CDR3 spans 16 residues. Germline CDR1 is WSHSY and CDR2 is SAAADI. This chain's CDR3 is CASSEVPSGYGNEQFF. The DNA of the CDR3 is TGCGCCAGCAGCGAAGTGCCTAGCGGGTATGGTAATGAGCAGTTCTTC.

This clone was seen once. The V gene is TRBV5-1, the J gene TRBJ2-1, with TRBD1 matching 9 bases. The junction had 2 bases not matched to a gene; V was cut back by 2 bases and J by 2 bases. Germline V gene data show CDR1 as SGHRS and CDR2 as YFSETQ. There are 15 residues in the CDR3. Here the CDR3 reads CASSLGTGPYNEQFF. The CDR3 bases are TGCGCCAGCAGCTTAGGGACAGGGCCCTACAATGAGCAGTTCTTC.

The J gene is TRBJ2-3, the V gene TRBV9, with 8 positions matching TRBD2. The germline V gene has CDR1 SGDLS and CDR2 YYNGEE. The CDR3 covers 15 residues. Germline trimming cut 2 bases from V and 8 bases from J; bases unmatched to any gene: 10. The CDR3 DNA follows: TGTGCCAGCAGCGTGGCCGGGGGGGGGCAGGGTACGCAGTATTTT. The encoded protein is CASSVAGGGQGTQYF.

The chain joins TRBV6-1 to TRBJ2-1; 10 bases match TRBD1. The junction had 9 bases not matched to a gene; V was cut back by 9 bases and J by 7 bases. This CDR3 comprises 14 residues. The V gene's germline CDR1 is MNHNS and CDR2 SASEGT. This CDR3 reads CASPGTGVRNEQFF. The CDR3 nucleotides are TGTGCCAGTCCGGGGACAGGGGTTAGGAATGAGCAGTTCTTC.

This chain links TRBV7-2 with TRBJ2-7; no definite D call. Germline V lookup: CDR1 SGHTA, CDR2 FQGNSA. The ends were cut back, 5 bases at V and 4 bases at J, with 12 bases in the middle. This CDR3 is 13 amino acids long. CDR3 region: CASSPRRKYEQYF. The CDR3 nucleotides are TGTGCCAGCAGCCCCCGTAGAAAGTACGAGCAGTACTTC.

V is TRBV15 and J is TRBJ1-5; D is undetermined. The CDR3 runs to 16 residues. V was pared by 0 bases and J by 2 bases, with 11 bases between. Germline V gene lookup returns CDR1 LNHNV and CDR2 YYDKDF (reference sequence). The CDR3 is CATSRDRFRGNQPQHF. Written as DNA, the CDR3 is TGTGCCACCAGCAGAGATAGGTTTCGGGGCAATCAGCCCCAGCATTTT.